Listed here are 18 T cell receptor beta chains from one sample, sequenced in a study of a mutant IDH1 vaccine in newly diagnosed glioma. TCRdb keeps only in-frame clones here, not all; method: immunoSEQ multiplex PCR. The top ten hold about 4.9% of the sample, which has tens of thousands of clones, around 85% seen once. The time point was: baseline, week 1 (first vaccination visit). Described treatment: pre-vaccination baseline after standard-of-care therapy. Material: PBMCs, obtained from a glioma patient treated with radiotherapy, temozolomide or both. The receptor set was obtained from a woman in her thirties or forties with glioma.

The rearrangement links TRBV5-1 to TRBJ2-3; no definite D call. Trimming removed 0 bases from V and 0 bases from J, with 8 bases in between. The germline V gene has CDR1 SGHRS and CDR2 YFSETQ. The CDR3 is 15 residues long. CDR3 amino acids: CASSLATGSTDTQYF. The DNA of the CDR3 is TGCGCCAGCAGCTTGGCAACGGGTAGCACAGATACGCAGTATTTT.

The CDR3 sequence is CASTRDRWETQYF. The CDR3 bases are TGTGCCAGCACCAGGGACAGATGGGAGACCCAGTACTTC. This chain joins TRBV6-1 and TRBJ2-5; 7 bases agree with TRBD1. The trim removed 7 bases at V and 5 bases at J, leaving 7 bases unmatched. CDR1 MNHNS and CDR2 SASEGT come from the germline V gene. The CDR3 is made up of 13 amino acids.

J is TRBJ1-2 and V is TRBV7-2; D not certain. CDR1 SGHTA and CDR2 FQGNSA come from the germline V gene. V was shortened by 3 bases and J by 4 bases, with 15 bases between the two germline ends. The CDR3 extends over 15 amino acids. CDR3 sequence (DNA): TGTGCCAGCAGCTTGCGGCCGATAAATTCCTATGGCTACACCTTC. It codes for CASSLRPINSYGYTF. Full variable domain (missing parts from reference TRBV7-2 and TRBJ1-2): GAGVSQSPSNKVTEKGKDVELRCDPISGHTALYWYRQSLGQGLEFLIYFQGNSAPDKSGLPSDRFSAERTGGSVSTLTIQRTQQEDSAVYLCASSLRPINSYGYTFGSGTRLTVV.

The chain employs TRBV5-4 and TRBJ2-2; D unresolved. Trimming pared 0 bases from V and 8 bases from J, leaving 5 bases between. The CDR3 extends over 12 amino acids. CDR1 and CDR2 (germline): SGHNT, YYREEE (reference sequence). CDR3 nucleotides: TGTGCCAGCAGCTTGGGACAAGGGGAGCTGTTTTTT. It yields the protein CASSLGQGELFF.

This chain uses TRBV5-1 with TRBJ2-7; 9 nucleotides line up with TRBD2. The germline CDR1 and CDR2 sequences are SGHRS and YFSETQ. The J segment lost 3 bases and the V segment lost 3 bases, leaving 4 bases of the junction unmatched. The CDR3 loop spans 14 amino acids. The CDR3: CASSWASGDYEQYF. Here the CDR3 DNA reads TGCGCCAGCAGCTGGGCTAGCGGGGACTACGAGCAGTACTTC.

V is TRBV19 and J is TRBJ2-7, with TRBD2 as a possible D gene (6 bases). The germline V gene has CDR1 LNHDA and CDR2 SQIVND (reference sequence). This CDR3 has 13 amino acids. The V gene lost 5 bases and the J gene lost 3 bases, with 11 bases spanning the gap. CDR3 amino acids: CASSPRAGYEQYF. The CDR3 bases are TGTGCCAGTAGTCCCCGAGCGGGCTACGAGCAGTACTTC.

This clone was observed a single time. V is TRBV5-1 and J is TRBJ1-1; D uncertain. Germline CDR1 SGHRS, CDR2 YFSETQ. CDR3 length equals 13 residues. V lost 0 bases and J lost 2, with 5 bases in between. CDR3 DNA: TGCGCCAGCAGCTTGGTAGCTAACACTGAAGCTTTCTTT. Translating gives CASSLVANTEAFF.

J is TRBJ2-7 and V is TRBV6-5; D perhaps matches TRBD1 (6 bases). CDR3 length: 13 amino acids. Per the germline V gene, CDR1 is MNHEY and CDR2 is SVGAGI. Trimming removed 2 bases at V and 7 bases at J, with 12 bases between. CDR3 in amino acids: CASSYMGAREQYF. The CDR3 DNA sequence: TGTGCCAGCAGTTACATGGGGGCGAGGGAGCAGTACTTC.

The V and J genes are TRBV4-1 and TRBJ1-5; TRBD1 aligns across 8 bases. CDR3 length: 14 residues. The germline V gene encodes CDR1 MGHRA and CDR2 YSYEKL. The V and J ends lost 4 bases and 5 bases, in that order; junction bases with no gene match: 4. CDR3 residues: CASSRQTGDQPQHF. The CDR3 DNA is TGCGCCAGCAGCCGCCAGACAGGGGATCAGCCCCAGCATTTT.

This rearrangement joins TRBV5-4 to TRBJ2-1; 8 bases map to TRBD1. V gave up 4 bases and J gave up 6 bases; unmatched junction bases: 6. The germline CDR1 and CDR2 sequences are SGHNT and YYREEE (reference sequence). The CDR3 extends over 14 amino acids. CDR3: CASSARTGSNEQFF. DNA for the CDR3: TGTGCCAGCAGCGCGAGGACAGGGTCCAATGAGCAGTTCTTC.

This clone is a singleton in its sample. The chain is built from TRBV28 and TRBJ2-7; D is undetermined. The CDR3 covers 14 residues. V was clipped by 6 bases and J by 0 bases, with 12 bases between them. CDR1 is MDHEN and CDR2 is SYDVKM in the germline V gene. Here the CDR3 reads CASSLGRNSYEQYF. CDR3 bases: TGTGCCAGCAGCCTAGGACGGAACTCCTACGAGCAGTACTTC.

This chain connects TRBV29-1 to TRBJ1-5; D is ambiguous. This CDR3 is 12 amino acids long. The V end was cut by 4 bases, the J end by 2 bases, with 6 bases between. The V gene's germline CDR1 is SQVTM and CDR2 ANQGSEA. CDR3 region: CSVGGGNQPQHF. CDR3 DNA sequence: TGCAGCGTTGGGGGAGGCAATCAGCCCCAGCATTTT.

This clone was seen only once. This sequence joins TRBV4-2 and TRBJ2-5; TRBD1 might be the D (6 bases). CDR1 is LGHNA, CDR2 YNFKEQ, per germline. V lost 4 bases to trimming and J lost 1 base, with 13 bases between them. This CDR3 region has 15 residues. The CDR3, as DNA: TGTGCCAGCAGCCCGGCTAGAGGGGGCCAAGAGACCCAGTACTTC. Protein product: CASSPARGGQETQYF.

CDR3 DNA: TGCGCCAGCAGCTTAGCAGCCTCTGGAAACACCATATATTTT. Its protein is CASSLAASGNTIYF. V and J are TRBV5-1 and TRBJ1-3; D is uncertain. CDR1 is SGHRS, CDR2 YFSETQ, per germline. Trimming took off 2 bases at V and 0 bases at J, with 6 bases between the two ends. The CDR3 is 14 residues long.

The CDR3 protein is CASSDKGLAGAYEQYF. The CDR3 nucleotides read TGTGCCAGCAGTGACAAAGGACTAGCCGGGGCGTACGAGCAGTACTTC. The chain is built from TRBV6-1 and TRBJ2-7, with 8 bases fitting TRBD2. The CDR3 loop spans 16 amino acids. V was clipped by 3 bases and J by 4 bases; unmatched bases: 11. Germline V gives CDR1 MNHNS, CDR2 SASEGT.

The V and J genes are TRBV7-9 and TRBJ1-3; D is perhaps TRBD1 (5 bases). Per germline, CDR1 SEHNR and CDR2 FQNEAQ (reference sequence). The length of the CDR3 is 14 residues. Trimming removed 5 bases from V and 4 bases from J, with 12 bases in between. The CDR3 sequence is CASSPGGQGNTIYF. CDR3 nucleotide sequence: TGTGCCAGCAGCCCGGGAGGACAAGGAAACACCATATATTTT. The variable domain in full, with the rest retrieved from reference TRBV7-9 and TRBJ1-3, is DTGVSQNPRHKITKRGQNVTFRCDPISEHNRLYWYRQTLGQGPEFLTYFQNEAQLEKSRLLSDRFSAERPKGSFSTLEIQRTEQGDSAMYLCASSPGGQGNTIYFGEGSWLTVV.

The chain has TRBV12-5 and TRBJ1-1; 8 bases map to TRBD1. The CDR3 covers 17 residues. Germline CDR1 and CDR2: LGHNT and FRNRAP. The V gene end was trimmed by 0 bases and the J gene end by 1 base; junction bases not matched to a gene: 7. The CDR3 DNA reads TGTGCTAGTGGTTTGGTACGGACAGGGTCCCAGAACACTGAAGCTTTCTTT. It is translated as CASGLVRTGSQNTEAFF.

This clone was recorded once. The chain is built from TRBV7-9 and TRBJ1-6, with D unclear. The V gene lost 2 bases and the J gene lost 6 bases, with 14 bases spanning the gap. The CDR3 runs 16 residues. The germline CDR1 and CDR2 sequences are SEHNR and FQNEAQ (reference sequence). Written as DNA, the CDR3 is TGTGCCAGCAGCTTACGAACCGGGCAGATTAATTCACCCCTCCACTTT. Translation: CASSLRTGQINSPLHF. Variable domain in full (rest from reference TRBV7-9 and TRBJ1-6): DTGVSQNPRHKITKRGQNVTFRCDPISEHNRLYWYRQTLGQGPEFLTYFQNEAQLEKSRLLSDRFSAERPKGSFSTLEIQRTEQGDSAMYLCASSLRTGQINSPLHFGNGTRLTVT.